This passage covers 17 T cell receptor beta chains from one sample sequenced in a study of blood T cells in healthy people across ages. A second roughly 6 to 12 cycle PCR used barcoded and J-beta primers. TCRdb called the 5' RACE reads again in MiXCR, with one record for every CDR3 protein. The table records about 620,000 distinct CDR3 sequences, 20% to 25% of them present only once. Sample: blood. Receptor source: a man aged 70 or older in good health.

V is TRBV6-2 or TRBV6-3 and J is TRBJ2-2, with TRBD2 identical over 14 bases. Germline loops: CDR1 MNHEY, CDR2 SVGEGT. The J segment lost 5 bases and the V segment lost 5 bases, leaving 10 bases of the junction unmatched. The CDR3 is made up of 18 amino acids. The CDR3 sequence: CASSHTGGLAGETGELFF. In DNA, the CDR3 is TGTGCCAGCAGTCATACGGGGGGACTAGCGGGAGAAACCGGGGAGCTGTTTTTT.

In the case of this clonotype: A much larger clone is a single base away; this may be a read error. This chain links TRBV7-2 with TRBJ1-1; no clear D. The CDR3 length is 13 residues. CDR1 is SGHTA and CDR2 is FQGNSA in the germline V gene. Trimming took off 6 bases at V and 0 bases at J, with 8 bases between the two ends. In DNA form, the CDR3 reads TGTGCCAGCAGAGAGGACGTGAACACTGAAGCTTTCTTT. This gives the protein CASREDVNTEAFF. The whole variable domain, remainder taken from reference TRBV7-2 and TRBJ1-1, is GAGVSQSPSNKVTEKGKDVELRCDPISGHTALYWYRQSLGQGLEFLIYFQGNSAPDKSGLPSDRFSAERTGGSVSTLTIQRTQQEDSAVYLCASREDVNTEAFFGQGTRLTVV.

This clonotype was counted a few times. The chain recombines TRBV5-1 with TRBJ2-7, with a weak D call TRBD2 (6 bases). The ends were cut back, 0 bases at V and 2 bases at J, with 9 bases in the middle. The germline CDR1 and CDR2 sequences are SGHRS and YFSETQ. The CDR3 is made up of 14 amino acids. The CDR3 DNA is TGCGCCAGCAGCTTGGGGGACTCCACCTACGAGCAGTACTTC. It codes for CASSLGDSTYEQYF.

The chain employs TRBV5-1 and TRBJ2-1; D is possibly TRBD1 (6 bases). The CDR3 extends over 15 amino acids. V gave up 5 bases and J gave up 0 bases, with 12 bases separating them. Germline V gives CDR1 SGHRS, CDR2 YFSETQ. CDR3 nucleotide sequence: TGCGCCAGCAGTGGGGGCACGAGCTCCTACAATGAGCAGTTCTTC. Residues: CASSGGTSSYNEQFF.

The chain uses TRBV5-6 and TRBJ1-2; D ambiguous. Germline assignment: CDR1 SGHDT and CDR2 YYEEEE. The CDR3 length is 16 residues. Trimming took off 4 bases at V and 4 bases at J, with 20 bases between the two ends. In DNA form, the CDR3 reads TGTGCCAGCAGCCCTCAAGGTTCCGAAAGGATCTATGGCTACACCTTC. Amino acid sequence: CASSPQGSERIYGYTF.

The chain is built from TRBV2 and TRBJ2-5; either TRBD1 or TRBD2 may fit D (5 bases each). The end of the DNA fits TRBJ2-7 better, so the J call may be wrong. Germline loops: CDR1 SNHLY, CDR2 FYNNEI. The CDR3 is 15 residues long. As DNA, the CDR3 is TGTGCCAGCAGTGAGGGACCGCTAAACTCCTACGAGCAGTACTTC. This codes for CASSEGPLNSYEQYF.

This clonotype occurred many times. The chain has TRBV5-1 and TRBJ1-1, with D unclear. Germline V gene sequence: CDR1 SGHRS, CDR2 YFSETQ. The CDR3 totals 14 residues. The V gene lost 2 bases and the J gene lost 0 bases, with 8 bases spanning the gap. The CDR3 sequence is CASSFAAVNTEAFF. The CDR3 DNA sequence: TGCGCCAGCAGCTTCGCGGCGGTGAACACTGAAGCTTTCTTT.

J is TRBJ2-1 and V is TRBV5-1, with TRBD2 matching 7 bases. Trimming took 10 bases from V and 9 from J; bases not matched to a gene: 16. There are 14 residues in the CDR3. Germline CDR1 is SGHRS and CDR2 is YFSETQ. This CDR3 reads CASIPGEGLGEQFF. The CDR3 DNA is TGCGCCTCTATTCCGGGGGAGGGCCTTGGTGAGCAGTTCTTC.

The rearrangement links TRBV20-1 to TRBJ2-5, with 7 bases lining up with TRBD2. TRBJ2-1 matches the DNA end more closely, so the J call is doubtful. CDR1 is DFQATT, CDR2 SNEGSKA, per germline (reference sequence). The CDR3 has 14 amino acids. This chain's CDR3 is CSASFAGVINEQFF. The CDR3 DNA is TGCAGTGCTAGTTTTGCGGGAGTTATTAATGAGCAGTTCTTC.

The V call is TRBV6-5, the J call TRBJ2-3; 9 nucleotides agree with TRBD2. The CDR3 loop spans 15 amino acids. J lost 5 bases, V lost 8 bases, and 11 bases had no gene match. Germline V CDR1 and CDR2: MNHEY, SVGAGI. CDR3 sequence: CASSSGLAGIDTQYF. The CDR3 DNA reads TGTGCCAGCTCGTCGGGTCTAGCGGGAATAGATACGCAGTATTTT.

Remarks on this clonotype: A junction end diverges from the germline sequence, so it may reflect a read error. The rearrangement uses TRBV6-1 and TRBJ1-1, with no clear D. Germline loops: CDR1 MNHNS, CDR2 SASEGT. The CDR3 sequence is 13 residues long. CDR3 sequence: CASSSSLNTGAFF. CDR3 sequence (DNA): TGTGCCAGCAGTTCCAGCTTGAACACTGGAGCTTTCTTT.

The gene calls are TRBV14 and TRBJ2-3; D is unclear. In germline, CDR1 is SGHDN, CDR2 FVKESK. This CDR3 contains 13 residues. Trimming left V 1 base short and J 3 bases short, with 5 bases between. The CDR3 region is CASSQVQTDTQYF. The CDR3 DNA sequence: TGTGCCAGCAGCCAAGTGCAGACAGATACGCAGTATTTT.

This clonotype has more than one count but fewer than ten. The V gene is TRBV5-8, the J gene TRBJ2-2, with TRBD2 identical over 7 bases. The CDR3 consists of 15 residues. V trimming: 3 bases; J trimming: 6 bases; junction bases outside the gene matches: 8. The germline V gene has CDR1 SGHTS and CDR2 YDEGEE. The CDR3 nucleotides read TGTGCCAGCAGCTATGGACTAGGGGTCTCCGGGGAGCTGTTTTTT. Amino acids: CASSYGLGVSGELFF.

The table lists this clonotype with a few counts. The chain carries TRBV18 and TRBJ2-1; D unclear. CDR1 KGHSH and CDR2 LQKENI come from the germline V gene. CDR3 length equals 13 residues. V lost 0 bases and J 5 bases, leaving 5 bases between the germline ends. CDR3 sequence: CASSPPSNNEQFF. The DNA of the CDR3 is TGTGCCAGCTCACCACCGTCGAACAATGAGCAGTTCTTC. The full variable domain, with the rest looked up from reference TRBV18 and TRBJ2-1, is NAGVMQNPRHLVRRRGQEARLRCSPMKGHSHVYWYRQLPEEGLKFMVYLQKENIIDESGMPKERFSAEFPKEGPSILRIQQVVRGDSAAYFCASSPPSNNEQFFGPGTRLTVL.

The sample holds many counts of this clonotype. The chain joins TRBV5-1 to TRBJ2-3; no definite D call. Between the trimmed V and J ends, which lost 0 bases and 5 bases, there was a span of 10 bases. Germline lookup yields CDR1 SGHRS and CDR2 YFSETQ. CDR3 length: 14 amino acids. CDR3 DNA sequence: TGCGCCAGCAGCTTGGAAGGCCCCAGAGATACGCAGTATTTT. Translation: CASSLEGPRDTQYF.

The CDR3 protein is CASSVASSGSSYEQYF. The CDR3 DNA is TGTGCCAGCAGCGTAGCTTCCAGCGGGAGCTCCTACGAGCAGTACTTC. The chain recombines TRBV9 with TRBJ2-7, with 8 bases that match TRBD2. The CDR3 is 16 amino acids. CDR1 is SGDLS and CDR2 is YYNGEE in the germline V gene. Unmatched junction bases numbered 5, after V lost 0 bases and J lost 0 bases. Full variable domain (missing parts from reference TRBV9 and TRBJ2-7): DSGVTQTPKHLITATGQRVTLRCSPRSGDLSVYWYQQSLDQGLQFLIQYYNGEERAKGNILERFSAQQFPDLHSELNLSSLELGDSALYFCASSVASSGSSYEQYFGPGTRLTVT.

This clonotype occurred a few times. The CDR3 here is CASSLVQSLAGGDTQYF. The CDR3 DNA follows: TGTGCCAGCAGCCTTGTTCAGAGTCTAGCGGGAGGAGATACGCAGTATTTT. V and J are TRBV4-2 and TRBJ2-3; 11 bases map to TRBD2. The V and J ends lost 4 bases and 5 bases, in that order; junction bases with no gene match: 11. This CDR3 comprises 17 residues. CDR1 and CDR2 from the germline V gene are LGHNA and YNFKEQ.